A selection of T cell receptor beta chains follows, all from one sample in a study of T-cell memory formation after mild COVID-19. TCRdb reprocessed the 5' RACE reads with MiXCR, giving one entry per CDR3 protein. The sample includes about 90,000 distinct CDR3 sequences, about 14% of them seen just once. Sequenced material: PBMCs or a T cell subset sorted from them (not recorded which). These receptors were obtained from a man aged 18 to 30 who had mild COVID-19 (a few samples of this study predate the infection). Cell type and time point are not known. Both conserved end residues are trimmed from each CDR3. The size entry is marked missing in some rows and otherwise reads once, few, many or a size class.

j_call v_call clone_size cdr3_aa
TRBJ2-2 TRBV9 few ASSPAGAGELF
TRBJ2-1 TRBV7-6 few ASSLALERYNEQF
TRBJ2-2 TRBV6-2/TRBV6-3 . ASIEGLIANTGELF
TRBJ2-7 TRBV29-1 few SAGDSYEQY
TRBJ2-4 TRBV27 . ASSLNFETAHIQY
TRBJ1-4 TRBV28 few ASEDGDRDFEKLF
TRBJ2-6 TRBV9 . ASSAGRVSGANVLT
TRBJ2-7 TRBV20-1 . SARNTAAYEQY
TRBJ2-5 TRBV7-9 . ASSYRGEETQY
TRBJ2-5 TRBV12-3/TRBV12-4 many ASSFHSQETQY
TRBJ1-4 TRBV4-3 . ASSQSLGTGEKLF
TRBJ2-4 TRBV14 few ASSDRQQNIQY
TRBJ2-5 TRBV24-1 few ATSDFLRETQY
TRBJ2-1 TRBV12-3/TRBV12-4 few AIIRGDDYNEQF
TRBJ2-2 TRBV5-1 . ASSKDSGGNTGELF
TRBJ2-1 TRBV4-1 . ASSQVGNEQF
TRBJ2-1 TRBV7-2 . ASSLIGGGARNEQF
TRBJ1-1 TRBV7-6 . ASSLGGGRDTEAF
TRBJ2-3 TRBV10-3 . AIRGSRRSDTQY
TRBJ2-5 TRBV19 . ASSILPRTSGVEETQY
TRBJ2-7 TRBV12-3/TRBV12-4 . ASSLYSGDEQY
TRBJ2-1 TRBV4-1 few ASSRGLAGHNEQF
TRBJ2-2 TRBV7-3 few ASSPRQGPNTGELF
TRBJ2-3 TRBV4-3 . ASSQDPRGPPSTDTQY
TRBJ1-2 TRBV6-2/TRBV6-3 . ASREPGLDPSYGYT